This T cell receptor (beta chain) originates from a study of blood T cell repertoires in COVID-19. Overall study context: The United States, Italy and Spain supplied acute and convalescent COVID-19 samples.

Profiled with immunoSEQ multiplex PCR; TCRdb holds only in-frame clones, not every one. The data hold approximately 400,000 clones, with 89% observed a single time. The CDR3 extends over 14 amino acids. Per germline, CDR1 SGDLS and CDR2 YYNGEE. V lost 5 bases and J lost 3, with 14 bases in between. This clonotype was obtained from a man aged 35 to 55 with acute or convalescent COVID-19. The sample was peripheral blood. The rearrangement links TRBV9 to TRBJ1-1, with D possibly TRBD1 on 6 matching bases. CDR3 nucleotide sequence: TGTGCCAGCAGTGGACGCACAGGGTACACTGAAGCTTTCTTT. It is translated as CASSGRTGYTEAFF.